This T cell receptor (beta chain) derives from a study of T cell responses to AZD1222 COVID-19 vaccine. Regarding the study as a whole: Only a handful of people who got AZD1222 tested seropositive at baseline. Donor demographics were predominantly white British with a female majority; clonal diversity may be underestimated.

TCRdb's table, derived via immunoSEQ multiplex PCR, lists solely in-frame clones and lacks some. The sample has some 96,000 clones, approximately 91% seen once; the top ten hold 2.8%. V was shortened by 5 bases and J by 8 bases, with 19 bases between the two germline ends. CDR1 SGHNT and CDR2 YENEEA come from the germline V gene. This CDR3 spans 15 amino acids. This clone was found a few times. The antigen is not known. The chain recombines TRBV11-3 with TRBJ2-1; the D gene could be TRBD1 or TRBD2 (5 bases each). The material sequenced was peripheral blood, taken on day 0 of AZD1222 vaccination. The clonotype was recovered from an adult in good health. CDR3 bases: TGTGCCAGCAGCCACCGGGACGGGCTGAACGATGAGCAGTTCTTC. Protein sequence: CASSHRDGLNDEQFF. Using reference TRBV11-3 and TRBJ2-1 for the parts outside the CDR3, the full variable domain is EAGVVQSPRYKIIEKKQPVAFWCNPISGHNTLYWYLQNLGQGPELLIRYENEEAVDDSQLPKDRFSAERLKGVDSTLKIQPAELGDSAVYLCASSHRDGLNDEQFFGPGTRLTVL.